The 22 T cell receptor beta chains in this list originate from one sample, sequenced in a study of early T cells in non-severe SARS-CoV-2 infection. Each CDR3 protein is one row after TCRdb ran MiXCR on the 5' RACE reads. The sample gives about 36,000 distinct CDR3 sequences, 5.5% to 8% of which show up once; around a quarter is in the top ten. Source: whole blood, taken at baseline. These receptors were collected from an adult who was a healthcare worker with PCR-confirmed SARS-CoV-2 infection or an uninfected control (not recorded which).

This clonotype was observed a few times. DNA for the CDR3: TGCGCCAGCCGACAGGGAACCGAGACCCAGTACTTC. Encoded protein: CASRQGTETQYF. This chain joins TRBV10-2 and TRBJ2-5; 7 bases line up with TRBD1. The germline V gene encodes CDR1 WSHSY and CDR2 SAAADI. The CDR3 loop spans 12 amino acids. Trimming at V came to 8 bases and at J to 5 bases, leaving 5 bases not matched to a gene.

There are a few counts of this clonotype. The chain employs TRBV11-2 and TRBJ1-5; the D gene is possibly TRBD1 (5 bases). Deletions cut 3 bases from V and 5 bases from J, with 8 bases between. The CDR3 totals 13 residues. Germline V gene sequence: CDR1 SGHAT, CDR2 FQNNGV. CDR3 in amino acids: CASSLQGHQPQHF. CDR3 DNA: TGTGCCAGCAGCTTGCAGGGCCATCAGCCCCAGCATTTT.

This clonotype came up a few times. This chain uses TRBV3-1 with TRBJ2-3; D gene unclear. Germline CDR1 reads LGHDT; CDR2 reads YNNKEL (reference sequence). CDR3 length: 13 amino acids. The V end lost 6 bases, the J end lost 0 bases, and 7 bases lay between the germline ends. The chain's CDR3 is CASRTTSTDTQYF. Written as DNA, the CDR3 is TGTGCCAGCAGAACAACTAGCACAGATACGCAGTATTTT.

This rearrangement joins TRBV5-1 to TRBJ2-1; D tentatively reads TRBD1 or TRBD2 (5 bases each). Germline V lookup: CDR1 SGHRS, CDR2 YFSETQ. CDR3 length: 16 residues. Trimming removed 4 bases at V and 6 bases at J, with 20 bases between. CDR3 in amino acids: CASSETGTALGNEQFF. Written as DNA, the CDR3 is TGCGCCAGCAGCGAGACGGGGACGGCCTTGGGCAATGAGCAGTTCTTC.

A few counts support this clonotype. The CDR3 DNA follows: TGTGCCAGCAGCGCCGAGAGGACCGGGCCTCGGGATACGCAGTATTTT. This encodes CASSAERTGPRDTQYF. The V call is TRBV5-6, the J call TRBJ2-3; D is unresolved. The CDR3 totals 16 residues. The germline V gene has CDR1 SGHDT and CDR2 YYEEEE. V was cut by 4 bases and J by 6 bases, with 21 bases left in between.

The table lists this clonotype with many counts. The chain joins TRBV19 to TRBJ2-5, with 7 nucleotides matching TRBD2. CDR3 size: 14 residues. Trimming removed 5 bases from V and 5 bases from J; junction bases left unmatched: 8. In germline, CDR1 is LNHDA, CDR2 SQIVND (reference sequence). Written as DNA, the CDR3 is TGTGCCAGTAGTCTCGGGAGGTTCGCGGAGACCCAGTACTTC. Amino acid sequence: CASSLGRFAETQYF. The variable domain in full, completed from reference TRBV19 and TRBJ2-5, reads DGGITQSPKYLFRKEGQNVTLSCEQNLNHDAMYWYRQDPGQGLRLIYYSQIVNDFQKGDIAEGYSVSREKKESFPLTVTSAQKNPTAFYLCASSLGRFAETQYFGPGTRLLVL.

This clonotype was counted at least ten times. The rearrangement joins TRBV30 to TRBJ2-1; D is possibly TRBD1 or TRBD2 (5 bases each). The ends were cut back, 5 bases at V and 0 bases at J, with 11 bases in the middle. CDR3 length: 14 amino acids. Per the germline V gene, CDR1 is GTSNPN and CDR2 is SVGIG (reference sequence). For the CDR3, the DNA is TGTGCCTGGGGTAGGGACGACTCCTACAATGAGCAGTTCTTC. Amino acids: CAWGRDDSYNEQFF.

This clonotype was picked up many times. This chain joins TRBV7-9 and TRBJ2-5, with D unresolved. The germline CDR1 and CDR2 sequences are SEHNR and FQNEAQ (reference sequence). V was pared by 5 bases and J by 5 bases, with 12 bases between. The CDR3 contains 13 residues. The CDR3 nucleotides are TGTGCCAGCAGCGGGCAGGCCGGCGAGACCCAGTACTTC. This codes for CASSGQAGETQYF.

In its sample, this clonotype is medium-sized. The chain has TRBV14 and TRBJ2-2, with TRBD1 as a possible D gene (6 bases). V dropped 4 bases and J dropped 7 bases, with 13 bases sitting between them. The CDR3 extends over 14 amino acids. CDR1 is SGHDN and CDR2 is FVKESK in the germline V gene. The CDR3 protein is CASSRQAGIGELFF. The CDR3 nucleotides read TGTGCCAGCAGCCGACAGGCCGGTATCGGGGAGCTGTTTTTT.

This clonotype was seen many times. The rearrangement joins TRBV12-3 or TRBV12-4 to TRBJ1-5; D unclear. Deletions cut 3 bases from V and 4 bases from J, with 7 bases between. This CDR3 spans 13 amino acids. CDR3 amino acids: CASSFYVNQPQHF. In DNA, the CDR3 is TGTGCCAGCAGTTTTTACGTAAATCAGCCCCAGCATTTT.

In its sample, this clonotype was seen many times. The V and J genes are TRBV6-1 and TRBJ2-2; D unclear. Germline V gene sequence: CDR1 MNHNS, CDR2 SASEGT. The CDR3 totals 13 residues. With 1 base removed from V and 8 bases from J, the gap between germline ends came to 8 bases. CDR3 DNA sequence: TGTGCCAGCAGTGAAGGGCCCAGGGGGGAGCTGTTTTTT. Its translation is CASSEGPRGELFF.

This clonotype was seen a handful of times. The chain uses TRBV7-8 and TRBJ2-2, with 8 bases that match TRBD2. With 5 bases clipped from V and 1 base from J, the junction kept 3 bases outside the gene matches. The CDR3 totals 15 residues. Germline lookup yields CDR1 SGHVS and CDR2 FQNEAQ. The CDR3 DNA follows: TGTGCCAGCAGCGGGAGCGGGGGGAACACCGGGGAGCTGTTTTTT. It is translated as CASSGSGGNTGELFF.

This clonotype has ten or more counts. This chain links TRBV28 with TRBJ2-3; 12 bases match TRBD2. Per germline, CDR1 MDHEN and CDR2 SYDVKM. CDR3 size: 18 residues. J lost 0 bases, V lost 2 bases, and 6 bases had no gene match. Written as DNA, the CDR3 is TGTGCCAGCAGTTTACCTAGCGGGAGGGGAGCGAGCACAGATACGCAGTATTTT. This codes for CASSLPSGRGASTDTQYF.

The J gene is TRBJ1-1, the V gene TRBV28; D is uncertain. With 3 bases removed from V and 8 bases from J, the gap between germline ends came to 10 bases. The germline CDR1 and CDR2 sequences are MDHEN and SYDVKM. This CDR3 has 12 amino acids. For the CDR3, the DNA is TGTGCCAGCAGTTTGAGCGGGAGGGAAGCTTTCTTT. It specifies CASSLSGREAFF.

This clonotype turned up a few times. The J gene is TRBJ2-1, the V gene TRBV29-1; D is possibly TRBD1 (5 bases). The CDR3 extends over 15 amino acids. CDR1 and CDR2 (germline): SQVTM, ANQGSEA. Trimming pared 4 bases from V and 7 bases from J, leaving 20 bases between. This CDR3 is CSVVRNRQRQNEQFF. Here the CDR3 DNA reads TGCAGCGTTGTGAGGAACAGGCAACGCCAGAATGAGCAGTTCTTC.

A few counts support this clonotype. V and J are TRBV11-2 and TRBJ1-1; D is undetermined. There are 11 residues in the CDR3. The germline V gene has CDR1 SGHAT and CDR2 FQNNGV. V was pared by 5 bases and J by 4 bases, with 5 bases between. The CDR3 spells CASSVTTEAFF. The CDR3 DNA reads as TGTGCCAGCAGCGTTACCACTGAAGCTTTCTTT.

The rearrangement joins TRBV20-1 to TRBJ2-2, with 12 bases identical to TRBD2. The CDR3 sequence is 15 residues long. V trimming: 5 bases; J trimming: 1 base; junction bases outside the gene matches: 2. The germline V gene has CDR1 DFQATT and CDR2 SNEGSKA (reference sequence). CDR3 in DNA: TGCAGTGCTCCACTAGCGGGAGGGAACACCGGGGAGCTGTTTTTT. Its translation: CSAPLAGGNTGELFF.

In this sample, this clonotype turned up many times. The CDR3 DNA sequence: TGTGCCAGCAGCCAAGATCACGGACTAGCGGGATTCGGTGAGCAGTTCTTC. It is translated as CASSQDHGLAGFGEQFF. The V and J genes are TRBV14 and TRBJ2-1; 12 nucleotides line up with TRBD2. Trimming at V came to 0 bases and at J to 9 bases, leaving 9 bases not matched to a gene. CDR3 length: 17 residues. Germline V CDR1 and CDR2: SGHDN, FVKESK.

V and J are TRBV18 and TRBJ2-7, with TRBD1 matching 11 bases. CDR3 length: 15 residues. With 4 bases clipped from V and 4 bases from J, the junction kept 6 bases outside the gene matches. From germline, CDR1 is KGHSH and CDR2 LQKENI. For the CDR3, the DNA is TGTGCCAGCTCACTCTCCGGGACAGGGGGGTACGAGCAGTACTTC. It codes for CASSLSGTGGYEQYF.

This clonotype was seen ten or more times. The rearrangement uses TRBV5-1 and TRBJ2-7; TRBD2 agrees at 16 bases. Germline V lookup: CDR1 SGHRS, CDR2 YFSETQ. This CDR3 comprises 17 residues. The junction had 5 bases not matched to a gene; V was cut back by 3 bases and J by 2 bases. The CDR3 region has the DNA TGCGCCAGCAGCTCGGGACTAGCGGGAGGGCCCGCCTACGAGCAGTACTTC. Its translation is CASSSGLAGGPAYEQYF.

This clonotype was detected many times. V and J are TRBV5-1 and TRBJ2-3; D gene uncertain. This CDR3 is built from 15 residues. Per the germline V gene, CDR1 is SGHRS and CDR2 is YFSETQ. Trimming left V 6 bases short and J 2 bases short, with 16 bases between. CDR3 region: CASTSNRVSTDTQYF. CDR3 nucleotide sequence: TGCGCCAGCACCTCTAATCGGGTTTCCACAGATACGCAGTATTTT.

This clonotype was seen repeatedly, ten times or more. The genes are TRBV14 and TRBJ1-6; a weak D match, TRBD1 (5 bases). The CDR3 is 14 amino acids. Trimming took off 5 bases at V and 7 bases at J, with 12 bases between the two ends. Germline values: CDR1 SGHDN, CDR2 FVKESK. CDR3 sequence reads: CASSTRARNSPLHF. The CDR3 DNA sequence: TGTGCCAGCAGCACCAGGGCAAGGAATTCACCCCTCCACTTT.